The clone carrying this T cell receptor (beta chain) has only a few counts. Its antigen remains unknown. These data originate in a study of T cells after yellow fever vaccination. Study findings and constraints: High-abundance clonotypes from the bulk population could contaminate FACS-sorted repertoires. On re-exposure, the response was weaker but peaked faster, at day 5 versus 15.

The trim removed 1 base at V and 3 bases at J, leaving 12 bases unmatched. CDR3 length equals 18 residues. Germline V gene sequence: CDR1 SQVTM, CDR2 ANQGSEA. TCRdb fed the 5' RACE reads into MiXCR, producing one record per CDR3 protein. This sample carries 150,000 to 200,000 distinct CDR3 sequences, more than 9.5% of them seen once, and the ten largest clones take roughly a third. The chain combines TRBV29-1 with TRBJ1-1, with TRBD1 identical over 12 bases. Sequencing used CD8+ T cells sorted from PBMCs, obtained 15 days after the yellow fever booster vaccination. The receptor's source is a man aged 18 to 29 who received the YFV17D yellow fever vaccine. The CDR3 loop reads CSVEGMLGQGASDTEAFF. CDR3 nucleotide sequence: TGCAGCGTTGAAGGGATGCTGGGACAGGGGGCAAGTGACACTGAAGCTTTCTTT.